This entry features one T cell receptor beta chain sequence. Its matching antigen is unknown. The donors comprised healthy bone marrow donors. The PCR ran on 60 Vbeta and 13 Jbeta primers. Clones were read by immunoSEQ multiplex PCR, and TCRdb kept only the in-frame ones, dropping some. This sample's table reports approximately 58,000 clones. CDR1 and CDR2 (germline): MDHEN, SYDVKM. V lost 4 bases and J lost 1; bases outside the gene matches: 10. The CDR3 runs 17 residues. This sample was included in a study of cytomegalovirus exposure and HLA in healthy donors. General observations from the study: Most observed TCR sequences were rare, whereas some public TCRs were detected in many donors.

The specimen sequenced was PBMCs. The clonotype originates from a woman in her forties or fifties in good health and CMV-seropositive. This sequence joins TRBV28 and TRBJ2-7; 10 bases are a match to TRBD2. The CDR3 loop is CASSSGTSAIISYEQYF. CDR3 DNA: TGTGCCAGCAGTTCCGGGACTAGCGCGATAATTTCCTACGAGCAGTACTTC. Supplemented by reference TRBV28 and TRBJ2-7, the full variable domain reads DVKVTQSSRYLVKRTGEKVFLECVQDMDHENMFWYRQDPGLGLRLIYFSYDVKMKEKGDIPEGYSVSREKKERFSLILESASTNQTSMYLCASSSGTSAIISYEQYFGPGTRLTVT.